These T cell receptor beta chains were read from a single sample in a study of Ad26.COV2.S vaccination and SARS-CoV-2 variants. Profiled with immunoSEQ multiplex PCR; TCRdb holds only in-frame clones, not every one. The table includes approximately 97,000 clones, around 81% detected once. Here the sequenced sample was peripheral blood, taken after recovery from COVID-19. Every receptor here comes from a human donor who had recovered from COVID-19. Each CDR3 is given with its conserved first and last residue. D genes are given only for firm matches. Rows may omit the clone size; those that give it use once, few, many or a size class.

-,TRBJ2-7,-,TRBV5-1,CASSKDLTYEQYF,TGCGCCAGCAGCAAGGACCTAACCTACGAGCAGTACTTC
TRBD1,TRBJ1-2,-,TRBV27,CASSRTGLDRAGYGYTF,TGTGCCAGCAGCCGTACAGGGTTGGACAGGGCTGGCTATGGCTACACCTTC
-,TRBJ1-2,-,TRBV2,CASSVSLYGYTF,TGTGCCAGCAGTGTTTCACTCTATGGCTACACCTTC
-,TRBJ1-3,-,TRBV13,CASSLKAALNTIYF,TGTGCCAGCAGCTTAAAAGCTGCTCTAAACACCATATATTTT
-,TRBJ2-2,-,TRBV5-5,CASSLGDGSNTGELFF,TGTGCCAGCAGCTTGGGGGACGGATCGAACACCGGGGAGCTGTTTTTT
TRBD1,TRBJ1-4,-,TRBV7-9,CASSLTGGKETEKLFF,TGTGCCAGCAGCCTCACAGGGGGCAAGGAGACAGAAAAACTGTTTTTT
TRBD1,TRBJ1-1,-,TRBV24-1,CATRQGGNTEAFF,TGTGCCACCAGGCAGGGGGGGAACACTGAAGCTTTCTTT
-,TRBJ1-1,-,TRBV10-3,CAISPPTGQEAFF,TGTGCCATCAGTCCTCCGACAGGCCAAGAAGCTTTCTTT
TRBD1,TRBJ1-5,-,TRBV6-1,CASSEGPGTGDGNQPQHF,TGTGCCAGCAGTGAAGGACCCGGGACAGGGGATGGCAATCAGCCCCAGCATTTT
TRBD1,TRBJ1-1,-,TRBV28,CASGTEDTEAFF,TGTGCCAGCGGGACAGAAGACACTGAAGCTTTCTTT
TRBD1,TRBJ2-2,-,TRBV7-9,CASSPGTGNTGELFF,TGTGCCAGCAGCCCGGGGACAGGGAACACCGGGGAGCTGTTTTTT
TRBD1,TRBJ1-4,-,TRBV7-9,CASRRDRSNEKLFF,TGTGCCAGCCGCCGGGACAGAAGTAATGAAAAACTGTTTTTT
-,TRBJ1-5,-,TRBV15,CATSSETGSSNQPQHF,TGTGCCACCAGCAGCGAAACAGGGAGTAGCAATCAGCCCCAGCATTTT
-,TRBJ2-3,once,TRBV19,CASSIDPGTVRRYF,TGTGCCAGTAGTATAGATCCTGGGACCGTCCGGAGGTATTTT
-,TRBJ2-1,few,TRBV19,CASSIGTDNEQFF,TGTGCCAGTAGTATCGGGACTGACAATGAGCAGTTCTTC
-,TRBJ2-5,-,TRBV29-1,CSVGGTPRETQYF,TGCAGCGTTGGAGGGACACCTAGGGAGACCCAGTACTTC
TRBD1,TRBJ1-1,few,TRBV15,CATSRERGQDIGDTEAFF,TGTGCCACCAGCAGGGAGAGGGGACAGGACATCGGGGACACTGAAGCTTTCTTT
TRBD2,TRBJ2-2,-,TRBV3-1/TRBV3-2,CASNREGPGELFF,TGTGCCAGCAACCGGGAGGGGCCCGGGGAGCTGTTTTTT
-,TRBJ2-2,-,TRBV7-7,CASSPGLSADSTGELFF,TGTGCCAGCAGCCCCGGACTATCCGCTGATTCCACCGGGGAGCTGTTTTTT
-,TRBJ1-2,-,TRBV4-2,CASSQDFGVKGGYTF,TGTGCCAGCAGCCAAGATTTTGGAGTAAAGGGGGGCTACACCTTC
-,TRBJ2-7,-,TRBV12-3/TRBV12-4,CASNRDGPYEQYF,TGTGCCAGCAACCGGGACGGCCCCTACGAGCAGTACTTC
TRBD2,TRBJ2-1,once,TRBV7-2,CASSLVAGVYNEQFF,TGTGCCAGCAGCTTAGTAGCGGGGGTATACAATGAGCAGTTCTTC
-,TRBJ2-2,-,TRBV10-3,CAISEEQGGIGELFF,TGTGCCATCAGTGAGGAACAGGGGGGGATCGGGGAGCTGTTTTTT
TRBD1,TRBJ2-7,-,TRBV15,CATKGTGNQYEQYF,TGTGCCACCAAGGGGACAGGGAATCAATACGAGCAGTACTTC
-,TRBJ1-5,-,TRBV27,CASSPRGGFGSNQPQHF,TGTGCCAGCAGTCCCCGGGGGGGGTTTGGGAGCAATCAGCCCCAGCATTTT
TRBD2,TRBJ2-3,-,TRBV6-2/TRBV6-3,CASSARLAGGTDTQYF,TGTGCCAGCAGTGCCAGACTAGCGGGCGGCACAGATACGCAGTATTTT
-,TRBJ1-4,-,TRBV6-1,CASSEARGRGEKLFF,TGTGCCAGCAGTGAAGCGCGGGGGCGAGGTGAAAAACTGTTTTTT
-,TRBJ1-1,few,TRBV7-9,CASSRARTEAFF,TGTGCCAGCAGCCGAGCGCGTACTGAAGCTTTCTTT
TRBD1,TRBJ1-1,-,TRBV10-3,CAISTGAGTEAFF,TGTGCCATCAGTACAGGGGCGGGCACTGAAGCTTTCTTT
-,TRBJ1-3,-,TRBV12-5,CASGLPPGNTIYF,TGTGCTAGTGGTTTGCCCCCTGGAAACACCATATATTTT
-,TRBJ2-4,-,TRBV9,CASSVDVDSIQYF,TGTGCCAGCAGCGTAGATGTGGATAGCATTCAGTACTTC
-,TRBJ1-2,-,TRBV20-1,CSARQGYGYTF,TGCAGTGCTAGACAGGGCTATGGCTACACCTTC
-,TRBJ2-7,-,TRBV5-1,CASSLGTDSSYEQYF,TGCGCCAGCAGCTTGGGGACAGACAGCTCCTACGAGCAGTACTTC
-,TRBJ2-4,-,TRBV2,CASSLVRVDKNIQYF,TGTGCCAGCAGTCTGGTGCGGGTTGACAAAAACATTCAGTACTTC
-,TRBJ1-3,-,TRBV3-1/TRBV3-2,CASSTQSQAGNTIYF,TGTGCCAGCAGCACCCAGAGCCAAGCTGGAAACACCATATATTTT
-,TRBJ2-3,-,TRBV3-1/TRBV3-2,CASSQAGISTDTQYF,TGTGCCAGCAGCCAAGCGGGGATAAGCACAGATACGCAGTATTTT
TRBD1,TRBJ2-3,-,TRBV29-1,CSAEGGPDPDTQYF,TGCAGCGCCGAAGGGGGCCCGGACCCAGATACGCAGTATTTT
-,TRBJ1-6,-,TRBV6-5,CASSLGDSPLHF,TGTGCCAGCAGTCTCGGGGATTCACCCCTCCACTTT
TRBD1,TRBJ1-5,-,TRBV28,CASSSGTGGTYRNQPQHF,TGTGCCAGCAGTTCCGGGACAGGGGGGACGTATCGCAATCAGCCCCAGCATTTT
-,TRBJ1-2,-,TRBV5-1,CASSSALGGYTF,TGCGCCAGCAGCTCGGCCCTGGGTGGCTACACCTTC